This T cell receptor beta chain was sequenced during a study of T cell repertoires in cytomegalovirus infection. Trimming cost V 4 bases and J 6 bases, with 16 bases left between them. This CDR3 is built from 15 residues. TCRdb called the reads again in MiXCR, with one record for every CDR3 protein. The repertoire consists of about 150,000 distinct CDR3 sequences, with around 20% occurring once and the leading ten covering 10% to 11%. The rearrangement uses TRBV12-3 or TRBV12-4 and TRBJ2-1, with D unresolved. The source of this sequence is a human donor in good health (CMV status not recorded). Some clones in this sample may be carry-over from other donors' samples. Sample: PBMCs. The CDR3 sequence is CASSYSGRAINEQFF. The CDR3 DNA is TGTGCCAGCAGTTACTCCGGACGCGCCATCAATGAGCAGTTCTTC.